This T cell receptor (beta chain) stems from a study of a mutant IDH1 vaccine in newly diagnosed glioma. Whole-study context: Treated patients were roughly 60% male, roughly 38% female, mean age around 40 years. Previous care, which was radiotherapy, temozolomide, or both, most often involved both.

Produced via immunoSEQ multiplex PCR; TCRdb's table is partial and in-frame only. The sample has roughly 19,000 clones, around 85% seen once. Deletions cut 8 bases from V and 4 bases from J, with 16 bases between. Looked up from germline, CDR1 is MNHEY and CDR2 is SVGAGI. The CDR3 covers 14 residues. Indicated time point: baseline, week 1 (first vaccination visit). Treatment of the sample: pre-vaccination baseline after standard-of-care therapy. This clone is medium-sized (0.01 to 0.1%) within its sample. The sample was PBMCs, taken from a glioma patient treated with radiotherapy, temozolomide or both. This clonotype was obtained from a man between 35 and 55 years old with glioma. The chain employs TRBV6-5 and TRBJ2-3; TRBD2 might be the D (6 bases). This chain's CDR3 is CASSVGRGPDTQYF. The CDR3, as DNA: TGTGCCAGCTCAGTCGGGAGAGGCCCAGATACGCAGTATTTT.